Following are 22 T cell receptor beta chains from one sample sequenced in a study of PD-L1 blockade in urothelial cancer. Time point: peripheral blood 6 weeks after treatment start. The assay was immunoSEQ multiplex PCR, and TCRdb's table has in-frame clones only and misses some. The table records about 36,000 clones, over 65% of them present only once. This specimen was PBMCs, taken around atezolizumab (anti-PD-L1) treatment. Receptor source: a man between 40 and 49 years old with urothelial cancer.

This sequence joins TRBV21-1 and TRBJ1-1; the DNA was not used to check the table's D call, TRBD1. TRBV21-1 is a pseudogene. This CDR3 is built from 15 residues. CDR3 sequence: CASSRLDRENSEAFF. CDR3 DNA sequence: TGTGCCAGCAGCCGATTGGACAGGGAGAATTCTGAAGCTTTCTTT.

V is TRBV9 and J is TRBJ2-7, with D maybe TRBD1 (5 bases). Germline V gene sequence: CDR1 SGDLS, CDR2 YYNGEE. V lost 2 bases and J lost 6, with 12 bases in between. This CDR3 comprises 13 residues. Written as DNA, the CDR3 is TGTGCCAGCAGCGTTCGGGTGCAGGGCGAGCAGTACTTC. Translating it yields CASSVRVQGEQYF.

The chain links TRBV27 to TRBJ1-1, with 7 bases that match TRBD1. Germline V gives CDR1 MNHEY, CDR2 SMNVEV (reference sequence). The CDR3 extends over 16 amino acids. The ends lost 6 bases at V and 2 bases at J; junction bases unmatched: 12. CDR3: CASSRGGRSLNTEAFF. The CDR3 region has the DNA TGTGCCAGCAGCAGAGGGGGCAGGAGCCTAAACACTGAAGCTTTCTTT.

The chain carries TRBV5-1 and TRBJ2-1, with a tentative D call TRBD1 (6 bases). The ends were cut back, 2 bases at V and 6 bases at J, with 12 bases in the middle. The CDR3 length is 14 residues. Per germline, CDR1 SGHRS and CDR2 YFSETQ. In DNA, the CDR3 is TGCGCCAGCAGCTTCCAGACAGGCCTCAATGAGCAGTTCTTC. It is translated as CASSFQTGLNEQFF.

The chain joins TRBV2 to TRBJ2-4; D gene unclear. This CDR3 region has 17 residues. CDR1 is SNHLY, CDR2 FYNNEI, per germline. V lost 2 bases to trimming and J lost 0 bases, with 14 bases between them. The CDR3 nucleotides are TGTGCCAGCAGTGAACCTAGTGGCCTGGCAGCCAAAAACATTCAGTACTTC. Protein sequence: CASSEPSGLAAKNIQYF.

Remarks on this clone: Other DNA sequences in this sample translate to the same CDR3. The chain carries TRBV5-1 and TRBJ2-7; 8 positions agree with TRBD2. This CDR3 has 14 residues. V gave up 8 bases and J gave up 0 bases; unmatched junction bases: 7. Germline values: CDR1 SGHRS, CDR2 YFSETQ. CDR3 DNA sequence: TGCGCCAGTCGGGCGGGGGGTGGCTCCTACGAGCAGTACTTC. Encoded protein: CASRAGGGSYEQYF.

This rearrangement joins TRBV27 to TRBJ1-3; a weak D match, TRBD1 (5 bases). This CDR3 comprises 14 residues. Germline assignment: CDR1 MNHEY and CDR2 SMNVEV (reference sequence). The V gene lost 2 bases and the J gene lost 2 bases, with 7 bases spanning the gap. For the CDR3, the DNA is TGTGCCAGCAGTTTACGGGGGACTGGAAACACCATATATTTT. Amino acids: CASSLRGTGNTIYF.

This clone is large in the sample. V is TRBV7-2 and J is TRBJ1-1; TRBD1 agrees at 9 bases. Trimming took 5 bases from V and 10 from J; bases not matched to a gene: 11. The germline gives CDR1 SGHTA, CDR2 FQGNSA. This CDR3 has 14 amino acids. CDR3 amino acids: CASSLGTGPTGAFF. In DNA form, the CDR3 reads TGTGCCAGCAGCCTGGGGACAGGGCCAACGGGAGCTTTCTTT. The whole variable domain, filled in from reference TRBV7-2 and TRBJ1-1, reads GAGVSQSPSNKVTEKGKDVELRCDPISGHTALYWYRQSLGQGLEFLIYFQGNSAPDKSGLPSDRFSAERTGGSVSTLTIQRTQQEDSAVYLCASSLGTGPTGAFFGQGTRLTVV.

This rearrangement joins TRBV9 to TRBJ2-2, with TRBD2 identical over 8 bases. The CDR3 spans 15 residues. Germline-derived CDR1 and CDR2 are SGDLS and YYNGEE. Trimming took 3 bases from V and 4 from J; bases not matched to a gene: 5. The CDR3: CASSATSGLTGELFF. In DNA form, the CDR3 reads TGTGCCAGCAGCGCAACTAGCGGCCTCACCGGGGAGCTGTTTTTT.

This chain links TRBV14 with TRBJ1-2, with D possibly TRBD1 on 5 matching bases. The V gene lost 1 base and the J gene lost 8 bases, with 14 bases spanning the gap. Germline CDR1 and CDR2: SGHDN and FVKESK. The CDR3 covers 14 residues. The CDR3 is CASSQATALGGYTF. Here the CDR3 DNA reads TGTGCCAGCAGCCAAGCGACAGCCTTGGGAGGCTACACCTTC. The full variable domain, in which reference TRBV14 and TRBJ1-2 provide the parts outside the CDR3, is EAGVTQFPSHSVIEKGQTVTLRCDPISGHDNLYWYRRVMGKEIKFLLHFVKESKQDESGMPNNRFLAERTGGTYSTLKVQPAELEDSGVYFCASSQATALGGYTFGSGTRLTVV.

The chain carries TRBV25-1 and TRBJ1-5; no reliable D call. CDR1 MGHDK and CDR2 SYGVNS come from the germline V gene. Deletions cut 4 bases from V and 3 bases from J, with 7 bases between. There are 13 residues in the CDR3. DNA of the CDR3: TGTGCCAGCAGTGGGGCCCCCAATCAGCCCCAGCATTTT. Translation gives CASSGAPNQPQHF. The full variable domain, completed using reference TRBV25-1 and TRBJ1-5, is EADIYQTPRYLVIGTGKKITLECSQTMGHDKMYWYQQDPGMELHLIHYSYGVNSTEKGDLSSESTVSRIRTEHFPLTLESARPSHTSQYLCASSGAPNQPQHFGDGTRLSIL.

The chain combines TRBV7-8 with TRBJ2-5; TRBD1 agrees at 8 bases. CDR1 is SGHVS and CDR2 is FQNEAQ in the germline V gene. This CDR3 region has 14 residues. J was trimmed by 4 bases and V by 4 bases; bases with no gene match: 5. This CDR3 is CASSYDRGGETQYF. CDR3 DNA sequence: TGTGCCAGCAGCTACGACAGGGGCGGAGAGACCCAGTACTTC. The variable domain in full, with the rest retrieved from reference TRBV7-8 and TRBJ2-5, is GAGVSQSPRYKVAKRGQDVALRCDPISGHVSLFWYQQALGQGPEFLTYFQNEAQLDKSGLPSDRFFAERPEGSVSTLKIQRTQQEDSAVYLCASSYDRGGETQYFGPGTRLLVL.

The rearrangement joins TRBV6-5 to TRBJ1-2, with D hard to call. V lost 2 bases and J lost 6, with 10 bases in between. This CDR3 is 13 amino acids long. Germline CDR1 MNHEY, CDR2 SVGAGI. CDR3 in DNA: TGTGCCAGCAGTTACATGGGGAGGGATGGCTACACCTTC. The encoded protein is CASSYMGRDGYTF.

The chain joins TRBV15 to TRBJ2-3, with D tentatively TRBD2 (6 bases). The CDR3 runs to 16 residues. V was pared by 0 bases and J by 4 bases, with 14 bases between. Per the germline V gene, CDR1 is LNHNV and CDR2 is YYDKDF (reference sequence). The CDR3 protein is CATSRDQTRDSDTQYF. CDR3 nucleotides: TGTGCCACCAGCAGAGACCAGACGCGGGACTCAGATACGCAGTATTTT.

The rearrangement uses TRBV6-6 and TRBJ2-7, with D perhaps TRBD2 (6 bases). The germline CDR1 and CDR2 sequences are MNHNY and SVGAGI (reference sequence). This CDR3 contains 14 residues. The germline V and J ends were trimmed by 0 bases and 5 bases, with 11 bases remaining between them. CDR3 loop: CASSYSGTEDEQYF. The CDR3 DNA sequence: TGTGCCAGCAGTTACTCAGGGACTGAGGACGAGCAGTACTTC.

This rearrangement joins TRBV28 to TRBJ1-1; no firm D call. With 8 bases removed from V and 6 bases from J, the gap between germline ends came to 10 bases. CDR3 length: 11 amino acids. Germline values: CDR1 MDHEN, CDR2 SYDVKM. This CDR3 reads CASLRQSEAFF. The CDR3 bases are TGTGCCAGCCTCAGACAATCTGAAGCTTTCTTT.

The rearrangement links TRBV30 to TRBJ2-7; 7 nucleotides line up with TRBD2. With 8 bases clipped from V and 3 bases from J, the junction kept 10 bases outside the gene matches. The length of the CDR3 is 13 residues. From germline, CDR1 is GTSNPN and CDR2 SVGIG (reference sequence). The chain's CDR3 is CAQSGGEVYEQYF. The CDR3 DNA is TGTGCCCAATCGGGGGGAGAGGTCTACGAGCAGTACTTC.

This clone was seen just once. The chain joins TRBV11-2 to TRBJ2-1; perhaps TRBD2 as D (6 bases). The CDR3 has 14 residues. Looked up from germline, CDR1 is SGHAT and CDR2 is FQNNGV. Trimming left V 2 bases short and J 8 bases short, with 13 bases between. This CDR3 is CASSLLVRRDEQFF. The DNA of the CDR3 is TGTGCCAGCAGCTTATTGGTCAGGAGGGATGAGCAGTTCTTC.

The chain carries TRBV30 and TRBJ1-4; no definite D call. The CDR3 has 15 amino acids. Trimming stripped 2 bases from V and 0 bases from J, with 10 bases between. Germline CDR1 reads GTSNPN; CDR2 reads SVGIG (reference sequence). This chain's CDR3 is CAWSQGGATNEKLFF. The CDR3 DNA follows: TGTGCCTGGAGTCAAGGCGGAGCAACTAATGAAAAACTGTTTTTT.

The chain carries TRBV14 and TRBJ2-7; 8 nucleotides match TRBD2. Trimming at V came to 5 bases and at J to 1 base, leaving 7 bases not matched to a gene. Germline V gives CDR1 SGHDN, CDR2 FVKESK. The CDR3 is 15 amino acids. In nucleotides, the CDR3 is TGTGCCAGCAGCAGCTTCGGGGGGGGGTCCTACGAGCAGTACTTC. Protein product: CASSSFGGGSYEQYF.

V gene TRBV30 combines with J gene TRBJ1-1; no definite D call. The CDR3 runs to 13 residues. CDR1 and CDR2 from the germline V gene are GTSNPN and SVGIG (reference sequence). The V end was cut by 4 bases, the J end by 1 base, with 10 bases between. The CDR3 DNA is TGTGCCTGGACTTTAACTCCGAACACTGAAGCTTTCTTT. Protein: CAWTLTPNTEAFF.

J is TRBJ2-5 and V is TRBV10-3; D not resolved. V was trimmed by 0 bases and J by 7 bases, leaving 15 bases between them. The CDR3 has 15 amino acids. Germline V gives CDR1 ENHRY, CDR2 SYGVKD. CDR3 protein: CAISESGAHRATQYF. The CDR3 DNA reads TGTGCCATCAGTGAGTCGGGCGCCCACCGTGCGACCCAGTACTTC.